The 17 T cell receptor beta chains below were found in one sample sequenced in a study of cytomegalovirus exposure and HLA in healthy donors. Vbeta (60) and Jbeta (13) primers were used in the PCR. The assay was immunoSEQ multiplex PCR, and TCRdb's table has in-frame clones only and misses some. The table records some 140,000 clones, approximately 84% of them present only once. The material sequenced was PBMCs. Receptors were obtained from a woman younger than 30 in good health and CMV-seronegative.

V gene TRBV7-6 combines with J gene TRBJ2-2; 9 bases match TRBD2. V shed 3 bases and J 3 bases; nucleotides not matched to a gene: 5. There are 16 residues in the CDR3. CDR1 is SGHVS, CDR2 FNYEAQ, per germline. Written as DNA, the CDR3 is TGTGCCAGCAGCTTCAGCGGGAGGAGGGACACCGGGGAGCTGTTTTTT. The encoded protein is CASSFSGRRDTGELFF.

This clone has more than one count but fewer than ten. The rearrangement links TRBV6-5 to TRBJ1-1; TRBD1 might be the D (6 bases). CDR3 length: 11 amino acids. Germline values: CDR1 MNHEY, CDR2 SVGAGI. Trimming took off 5 bases at V and 9 bases at J, with 10 bases between the two ends. CDR3: CASSTQGKAFF. The CDR3 DNA follows: TGTGCCAGCAGTACTCAGGGGAAAGCTTTCTTT.

This sequence joins TRBV4-1 and TRBJ2-1, with D possibly being TRBD1 (6 bases). This CDR3 has 16 amino acids. Trimming stripped 0 bases from V and 8 bases from J, with 17 bases between. Germline values: CDR1 MGHRA, CDR2 YSYEKL. In DNA, the CDR3 is TGCGCCAGCAGCCAAGAGGGGGCAGGGGTGGGCGATGAGCAGTTCTTC. Translated, it gives CASSQEGAGVGDEQFF.

This chain joins TRBV7-2 and TRBJ2-1; 7 bases line up with TRBD2. V gave up 4 bases and J gave up 6 bases; unmatched junction bases: 0. In germline, CDR1 is SGHTA, CDR2 FQGNSA. The CDR3 covers 12 residues. The CDR3 nucleotides are TGTGCCAGCAGCTCGGGAGGCAATGAGCAGTTCTTC. Translating gives CASSSGGNEQFF.

This clone was seen more than once but under ten times. The chain links TRBV5-1 to TRBJ1-3; weak D call: TRBD1 (5 bases). Germline V gene sequence: CDR1 SGHRS, CDR2 YFSETQ. Between the trimmed V and J ends, which lost 4 bases and 1 base, there was a span of 15 bases. The CDR3 loop spans 16 amino acids. The CDR3 coding sequence is TGCGCCAGCAGCAGTACAGGCTCTGTATCTGGAAACACCATATATTTT. Residues: CASSSTGSVSGNTIYF.

This chain uses TRBV2 with TRBJ1-1; 8 positions match TRBD1. The CDR3 extends over 14 amino acids. V was pared by 6 bases and J by 6 bases, with 9 bases of the junction left unmatched. CDR1 and CDR2 from the germline V gene are SNHLY and FYNNEI. CDR3 protein: CASSLQGASPEAFF. In DNA form, the CDR3 reads TGTGCCAGCAGCCTCCAGGGGGCGAGCCCTGAAGCTTTCTTT.

V and J are TRBV7-9 and TRBJ2-1; 7 bases align to TRBD2. V lost 5 bases and J lost 5; bases outside the gene matches: 6. Germline V gene sequence: CDR1 SEHNR, CDR2 FQNEAQ (reference sequence). The CDR3 totals 14 residues. The CDR3 reads CASSVTSVHNEQFF. The CDR3 DNA is TGTGCCAGCAGCGTCACTAGCGTCCACAATGAGCAGTTCTTC. Complete variable domain (other parts from reference TRBV7-9 and TRBJ2-1): DTGVSQNPRHKITKRGQNVTFRCDPISEHNRLYWYRQTLGQGPEFLTYFQNEAQLEKSRLLSDRFSAERPKGSFSTLEIQRTEQGDSAMYLCASSVTSVHNEQFFGPGTRLTVL.

The chain uses TRBV30 and TRBJ1-5; 8 bases match TRBD1. This CDR3 has 15 amino acids. Looked up from germline, CDR1 is GTSNPN and CDR2 is SVGIG (reference sequence). V gave up 3 bases and J gave up 5 bases; unmatched junction bases: 9. CDR3 sequence (DNA): TGTGCCTGGAGCAAGGGGCAGGGGGCTCATCAGCCCCAGCATTTT. This gives the protein CAWSKGQGAHQPQHF.

The rearrangement links TRBV10-3 to TRBJ2-7; D may be TRBD2 (5 bases). The germline V gene has CDR1 ENHRY and CDR2 SYGVKD. The CDR3 sequence is 12 residues long. Trimming stripped 3 bases from V and 4 bases from J, with 7 bases between. In DNA, the CDR3 is TGTGCCATCAGTGAAAGGAGGTACGAGCAGTACTTC. Its protein product is CAISERRYEQYF.

The V call is TRBV30, the J call TRBJ2-1; 8 nucleotides align to TRBD2. Germline CDR1 is GTSNPN and CDR2 is SVGIG (reference sequence). This CDR3 contains 17 residues. Losses at the gene ends were 4 bases for V and 8 bases for J; bases not matched to a gene: 19. The CDR3 sequence: CAWKGGGRRLWVDEQFF. The CDR3 nucleotides read TGTGCCTGGAAGGGGGGCGGGAGGAGATTGTGGGTCGATGAGCAGTTCTTC.

The chain combines TRBV7-6 with TRBJ1-5; 7 bases fit TRBD1. In germline, CDR1 is SGHVS, CDR2 FNYEAQ. CDR3 length: 15 residues. V was pared by 2 bases and J by 3 bases, with 4 bases of the junction left unmatched. In DNA, the CDR3 is TGTGCCAGCAGCTTACGGACAGGCGCCAATCAGCCCCAGCATTTT. Encoded protein: CASSLRTGANQPQHF.

The chain carries TRBV2 and TRBJ1-2, with a tentative D call TRBD1 (6 bases). The V gene lost 1 base and the J gene lost 5 bases, with 14 bases spanning the gap. The CDR3 runs 15 residues. Germline V CDR1 and CDR2: SNHLY, FYNNEI. The CDR3 loop reads CASSEDVTGLYGYTF. CDR3 nucleotides: TGTGCCAGCAGTGAAGACGTTACAGGGTTATATGGCTACACCTTC.

The chain joins TRBV11-2 to TRBJ2-1; TRBD2 is a possible D gene (5 bases). V lost 3 bases and J 0 bases, leaving 9 bases between the germline ends. Germline V CDR1 and CDR2: SGHAT, FQNNGV. The CDR3 extends over 15 amino acids. CDR3 DNA: TGTGCCAGCAGCTTCCAGCGGAGCTCCTACAATGAGCAGTTCTTC. Its protein is CASSFQRSSYNEQFF.

The V and J genes are TRBV27 and TRBJ2-3; a possible D gene is TRBD2 (7 bases). Germline V gene data show CDR1 as MNHEY and CDR2 as SMNVEV (reference sequence). Trimming stripped 5 bases from V and 0 bases from J, with 18 bases between. The length of the CDR3 is 17 residues. Written as DNA, the CDR3 is TGTGCCAGCAGTCGAAAGGGGGGGAGGTCTAGCACAGATACGCAGTATTTT. Translated, it gives CASSRKGGRSSTDTQYF.

The chain employs TRBV30 and TRBJ2-5; tentatively, D is TRBD2 (6 bases). Trimming removed 3 bases from V and 4 bases from J, with 18 bases in between. The CDR3 is 15 residues long. Germline lookup yields CDR1 GTSNPN and CDR2 SVGIG (reference sequence). The CDR3 here is CAWRNELQGGETQYF. The CDR3 nucleotides are TGTGCCTGGAGAAACGAACTCCAGGGAGGAGAGACCCAGTACTTC.

The CDR3 here is CASSFATDTYGYTF. The CDR3 nucleotides are TGTGCCAGCAGCTTCGCGACAGATACCTATGGCTACACCTTC. The chain is built from TRBV5-4 and TRBJ1-2; D perhaps matches TRBD1 (5 bases). Trimming left V 2 bases short and J 4 bases short, with 12 bases between. The CDR3 covers 14 residues. The germline V gene has CDR1 SGHNT and CDR2 YYREEE (reference sequence).

The chain couples TRBV6-1 to TRBJ1-3, with D possibly matching TRBD1 (6 bases). Germline CDR1 MNHNS, CDR2 SASEGT. There are 14 residues in the CDR3. Trimming removed 6 bases at V and 0 bases at J, with 9 bases between. CDR3 in DNA: TGTGCCAGCAGCCGGACAGTCTCTGGAAACACCATATATTTT. Protein: CASSRTVSGNTIYF.